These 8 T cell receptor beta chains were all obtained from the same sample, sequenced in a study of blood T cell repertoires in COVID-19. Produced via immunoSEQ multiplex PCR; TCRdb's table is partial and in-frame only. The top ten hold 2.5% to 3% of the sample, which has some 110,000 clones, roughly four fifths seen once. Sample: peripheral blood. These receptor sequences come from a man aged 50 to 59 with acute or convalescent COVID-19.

DNA for the CDR3: TGCAGCGTTGAATGGGCGGGAATGGGGGAGACCCAGTACTTC. This gives the protein CSVEWAGMGETQYF. The chain links TRBV29-1 to TRBJ2-5; a possible D gene is TRBD2 (6 bases). This CDR3 comprises 14 residues. The V end was cut by 2 bases, the J end by 5 bases, with 15 bases between. Germline V lookup: CDR1 SQVTM, CDR2 ANQGSEA.

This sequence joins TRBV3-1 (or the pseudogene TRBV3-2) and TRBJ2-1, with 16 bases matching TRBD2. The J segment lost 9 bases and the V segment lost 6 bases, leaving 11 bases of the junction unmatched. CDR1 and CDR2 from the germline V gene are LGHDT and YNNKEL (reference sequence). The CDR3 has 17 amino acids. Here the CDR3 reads CASRPKGLAGGSGEQFF. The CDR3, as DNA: TGTGCCAGCAGACCCAAGGGACTAGCGGGAGGGAGTGGTGAGCAGTTCTTC.

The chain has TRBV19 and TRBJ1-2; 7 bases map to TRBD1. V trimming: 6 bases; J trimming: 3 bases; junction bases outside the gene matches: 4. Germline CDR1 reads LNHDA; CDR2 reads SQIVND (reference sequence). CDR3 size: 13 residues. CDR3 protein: CASRYTGDYGYTF. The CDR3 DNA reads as TGTGCCAGTAGGTATACAGGGGACTATGGCTACACCTTC. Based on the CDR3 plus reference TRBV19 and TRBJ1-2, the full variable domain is DGGITQSPKYLFRKEGQNVTLSCEQNLNHDAMYWYRQDPGQGLRLIYYSQIVNDFQKGDIAEGYSVSREKKESFPLTVTSAQKNPTAFYLCASRYTGDYGYTFGSGTRLTVV.

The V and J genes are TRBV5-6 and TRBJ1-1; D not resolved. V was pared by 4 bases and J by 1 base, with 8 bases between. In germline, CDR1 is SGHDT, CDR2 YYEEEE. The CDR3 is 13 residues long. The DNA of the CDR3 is TGTGCCAGCAGCCCGAGATCGAACACTGAAGCTTTCTTT. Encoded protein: CASSPRSNTEAFF.

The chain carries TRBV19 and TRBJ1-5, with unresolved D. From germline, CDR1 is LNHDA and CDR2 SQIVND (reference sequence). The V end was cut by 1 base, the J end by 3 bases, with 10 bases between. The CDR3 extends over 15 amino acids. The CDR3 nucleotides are TGTGCCAGTAGTATAGGGGCCTGGGCCAATCAGCCCCAGCATTTT. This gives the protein CASSIGAWANQPQHF.

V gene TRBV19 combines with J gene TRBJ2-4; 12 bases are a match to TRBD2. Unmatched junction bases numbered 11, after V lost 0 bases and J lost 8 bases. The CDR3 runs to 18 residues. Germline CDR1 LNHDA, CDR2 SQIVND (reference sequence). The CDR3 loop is CASSIETRGTSGFHIQYF. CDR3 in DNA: TGTGCCAGTAGTATAGAGACTCGGGGGACTAGCGGGTTCCACATTCAGTACTTC. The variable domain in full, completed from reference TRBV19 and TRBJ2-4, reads DGGITQSPKYLFRKEGQNVTLSCEQNLNHDAMYWYRQDPGQGLRLIYYSQIVNDFQKGDIAEGYSVSREKKESFPLTVTSAQKNPTAFYLCASSIETRGTSGFHIQYFGAGTRLSVL.

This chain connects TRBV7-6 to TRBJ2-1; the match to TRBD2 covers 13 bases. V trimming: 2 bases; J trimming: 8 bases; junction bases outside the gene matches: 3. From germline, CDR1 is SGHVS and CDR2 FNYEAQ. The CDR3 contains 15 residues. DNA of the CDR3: TGTGCCAGCAGCTTAACTAGCGGGGGGGCCTATGAGCAGTTCTTC. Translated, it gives CASSLTSGGAYEQFF.

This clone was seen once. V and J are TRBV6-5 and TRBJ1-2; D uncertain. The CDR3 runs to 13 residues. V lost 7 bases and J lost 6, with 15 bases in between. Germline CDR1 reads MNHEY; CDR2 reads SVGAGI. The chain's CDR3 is CASTLSRSHGYTF. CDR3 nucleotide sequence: TGTGCCAGCACCCTAAGCAGGTCCCATGGCTACACCTTC.